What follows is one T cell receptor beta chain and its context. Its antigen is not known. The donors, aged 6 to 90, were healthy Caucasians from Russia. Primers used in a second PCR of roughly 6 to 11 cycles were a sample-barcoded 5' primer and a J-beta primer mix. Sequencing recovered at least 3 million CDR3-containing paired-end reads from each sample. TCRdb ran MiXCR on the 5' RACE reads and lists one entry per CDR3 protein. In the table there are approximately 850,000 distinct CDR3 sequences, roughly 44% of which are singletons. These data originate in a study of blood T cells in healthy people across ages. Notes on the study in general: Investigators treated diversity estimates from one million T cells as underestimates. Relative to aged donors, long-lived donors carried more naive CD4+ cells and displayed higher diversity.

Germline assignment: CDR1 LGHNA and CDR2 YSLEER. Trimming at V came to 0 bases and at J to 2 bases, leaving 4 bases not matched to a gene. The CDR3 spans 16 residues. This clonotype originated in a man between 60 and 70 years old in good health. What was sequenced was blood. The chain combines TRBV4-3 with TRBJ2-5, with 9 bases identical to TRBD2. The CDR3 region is CASSQELAGRQETQYF. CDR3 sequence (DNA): TGCGCCAGCAGCCAAGAGCTAGCGGGGAGGCAAGAGACCCAGTACTTC.